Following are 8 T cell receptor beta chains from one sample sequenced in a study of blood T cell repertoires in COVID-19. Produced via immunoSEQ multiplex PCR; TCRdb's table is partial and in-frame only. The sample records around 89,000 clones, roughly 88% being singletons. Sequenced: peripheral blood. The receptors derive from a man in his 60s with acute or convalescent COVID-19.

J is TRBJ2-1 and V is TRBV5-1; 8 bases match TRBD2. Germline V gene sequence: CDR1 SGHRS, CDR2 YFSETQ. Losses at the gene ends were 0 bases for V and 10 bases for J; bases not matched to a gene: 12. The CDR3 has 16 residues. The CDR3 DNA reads TGCGCCAGCAGCTTGGCGGGGCTAGCGGGCCCCACGGAGCAGTTCTTC. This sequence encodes CASSLAGLAGPTEQFF. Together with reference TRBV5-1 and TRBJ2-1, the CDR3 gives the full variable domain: KAGVTQTPRYLIKTRGQQVTLSCSPISGHRSVSWYQQTPGQGLQFLFEYFSETQRNKGNFPGRFSGRQFSNSRSEMNVSTLELGDSALYLCASSLAGLAGPTEQFFGPGTRLTVL.

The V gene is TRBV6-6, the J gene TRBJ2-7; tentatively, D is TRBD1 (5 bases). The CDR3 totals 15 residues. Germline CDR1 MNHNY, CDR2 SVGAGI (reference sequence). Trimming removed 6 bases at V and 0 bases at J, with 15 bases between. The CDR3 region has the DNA TGTGCCAGCAGAAGAACAGGTCTCCTCTCCTACGAGCAGTACTTC. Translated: CASRRTGLLSYEQYF.

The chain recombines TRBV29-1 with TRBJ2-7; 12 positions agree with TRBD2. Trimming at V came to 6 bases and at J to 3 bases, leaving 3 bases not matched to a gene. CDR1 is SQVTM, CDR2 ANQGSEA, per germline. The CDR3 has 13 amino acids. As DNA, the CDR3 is TGCAGCGTGTCGACTAGCGGGAGCTACGAGCAGTACTTC. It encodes CSVSTSGSYEQYF.

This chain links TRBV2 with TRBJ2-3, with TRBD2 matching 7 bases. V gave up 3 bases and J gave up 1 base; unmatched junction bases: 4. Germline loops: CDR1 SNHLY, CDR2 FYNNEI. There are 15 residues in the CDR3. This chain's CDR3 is CASSEPRGGTDTQYF. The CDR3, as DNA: TGTGCCAGCAGTGAGCCCCGGGGGGGCACAGATACGCAGTATTTT.

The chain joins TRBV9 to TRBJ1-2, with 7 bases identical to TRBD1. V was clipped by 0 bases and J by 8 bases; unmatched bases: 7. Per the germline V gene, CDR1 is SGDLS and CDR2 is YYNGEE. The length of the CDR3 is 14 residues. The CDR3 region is CASSVAAQGKGYTF. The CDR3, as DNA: TGTGCCAGCAGCGTAGCTGCACAGGGGAAGGGCTACACCTTC. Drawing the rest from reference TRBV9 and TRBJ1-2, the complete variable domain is DSGVTQTPKHLITATGQRVTLRCSPRSGDLSVYWYQQSLDQGLQFLIQYYNGEERAKGNILERFSAQQFPDLHSELNLSSLELGDSALYFCASSVAAQGKGYTFGSGTRLTVV.

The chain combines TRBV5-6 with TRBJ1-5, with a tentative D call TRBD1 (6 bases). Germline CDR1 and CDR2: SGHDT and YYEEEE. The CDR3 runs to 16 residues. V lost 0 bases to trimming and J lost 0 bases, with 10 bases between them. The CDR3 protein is CASSLAGGYSNQPQHF. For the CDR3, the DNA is TGTGCCAGCAGCTTGGCTGGGGGCTATAGCAATCAGCCCCAGCATTTT.

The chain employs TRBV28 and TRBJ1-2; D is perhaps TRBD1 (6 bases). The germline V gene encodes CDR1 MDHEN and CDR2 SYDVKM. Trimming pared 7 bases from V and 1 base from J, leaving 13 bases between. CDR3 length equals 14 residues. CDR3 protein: CASILRGGNYGYTF. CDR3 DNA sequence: TGTGCCAGCATCTTGAGGGGGGGTAACTATGGCTACACCTTC.

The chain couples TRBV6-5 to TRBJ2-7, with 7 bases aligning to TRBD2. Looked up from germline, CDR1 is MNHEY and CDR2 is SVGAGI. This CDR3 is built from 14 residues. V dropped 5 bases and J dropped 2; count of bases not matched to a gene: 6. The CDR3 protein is CASSITGGPYEQYF. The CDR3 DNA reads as TGTGCCAGCAGTATTACGGGGGGTCCCTACGAGCAGTACTTC.